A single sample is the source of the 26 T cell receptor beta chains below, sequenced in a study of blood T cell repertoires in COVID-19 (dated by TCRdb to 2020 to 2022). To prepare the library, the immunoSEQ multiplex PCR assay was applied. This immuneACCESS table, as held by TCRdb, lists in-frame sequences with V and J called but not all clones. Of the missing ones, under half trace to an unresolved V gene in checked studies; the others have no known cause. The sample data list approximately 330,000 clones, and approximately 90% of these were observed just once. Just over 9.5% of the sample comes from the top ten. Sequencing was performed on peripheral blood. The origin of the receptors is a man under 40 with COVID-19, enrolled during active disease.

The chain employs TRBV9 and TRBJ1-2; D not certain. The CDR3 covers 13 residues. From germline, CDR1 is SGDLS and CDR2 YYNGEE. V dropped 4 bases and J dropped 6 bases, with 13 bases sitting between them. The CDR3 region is CASSPTVKDGYTF. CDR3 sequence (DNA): TGTGCCAGCAGCCCTACAGTGAAGGATGGCTACACCTTC.

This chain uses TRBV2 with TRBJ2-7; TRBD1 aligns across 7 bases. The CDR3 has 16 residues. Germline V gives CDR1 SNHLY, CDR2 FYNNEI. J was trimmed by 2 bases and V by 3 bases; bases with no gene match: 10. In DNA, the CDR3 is TGTGCCAGCAGTGATCCGGGACAGAGCCGAACCTACGAGCAGTACTTC. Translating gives CASSDPGQSRTYEQYF.

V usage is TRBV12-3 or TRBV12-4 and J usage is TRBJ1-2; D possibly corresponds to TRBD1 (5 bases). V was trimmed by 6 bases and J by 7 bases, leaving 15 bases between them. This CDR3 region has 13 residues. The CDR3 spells CASRRGGYRGYTF. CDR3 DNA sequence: TGTGCCAGCAGAAGGGGTGGTTATCGTGGCTACACCTTC.

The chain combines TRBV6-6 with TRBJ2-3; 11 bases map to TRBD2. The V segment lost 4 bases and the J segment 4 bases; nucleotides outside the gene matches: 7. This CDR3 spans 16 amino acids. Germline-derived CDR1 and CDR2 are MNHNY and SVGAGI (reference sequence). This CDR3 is CASSFYSGGAADTQYF. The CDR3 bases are TGTGCCAGCAGTTTCTATAGCGGGGGGGCCGCAGATACGCAGTATTTT.

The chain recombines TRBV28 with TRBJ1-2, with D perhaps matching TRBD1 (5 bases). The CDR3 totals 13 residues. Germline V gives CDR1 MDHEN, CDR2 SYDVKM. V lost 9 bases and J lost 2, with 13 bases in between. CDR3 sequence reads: CASNRRINYGYTF. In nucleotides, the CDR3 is TGTGCCAGTAACAGGAGAATAAACTATGGCTACACCTTC.

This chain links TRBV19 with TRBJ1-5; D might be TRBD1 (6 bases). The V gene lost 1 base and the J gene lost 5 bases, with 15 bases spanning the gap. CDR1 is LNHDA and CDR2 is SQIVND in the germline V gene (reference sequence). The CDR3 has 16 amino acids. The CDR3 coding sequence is TGTGCCAGTAGTATAGGGGTGCGGGGGCTGGATCAGCCCCAGCATTTT. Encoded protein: CASSIGVRGLDQPQHF.

The CDR3 DNA is TGTGCCAGTACTCACCCCGGGTCTCGTATTTCCTACGAGCAGTACTTC. Protein: CASTHPGSRISYEQYF. The V and J genes are TRBV9 and TRBJ2-7; D is ambiguous. With 8 bases removed from V and 1 base from J, the gap between germline ends came to 22 bases. Germline V gives CDR1 SGDLS, CDR2 YYNGEE. This CDR3 contains 16 residues.

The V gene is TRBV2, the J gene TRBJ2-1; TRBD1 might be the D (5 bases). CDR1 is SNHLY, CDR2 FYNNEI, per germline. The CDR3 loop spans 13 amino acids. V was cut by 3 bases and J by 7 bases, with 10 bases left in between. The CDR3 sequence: CASSDQGLNEQFF. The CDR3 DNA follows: TGTGCCAGCAGTGATCAGGGTTTGAATGAGCAGTTCTTC.

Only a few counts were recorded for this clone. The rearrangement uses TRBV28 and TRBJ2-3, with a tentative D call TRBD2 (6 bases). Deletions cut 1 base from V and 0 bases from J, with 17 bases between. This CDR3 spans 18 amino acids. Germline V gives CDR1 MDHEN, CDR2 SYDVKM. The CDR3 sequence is CASSLSPGSLPSTDTQYF. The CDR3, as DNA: TGTGCCAGCAGTTTATCTCCCGGGAGTCTCCCTAGCACAGATACGCAGTATTTT.

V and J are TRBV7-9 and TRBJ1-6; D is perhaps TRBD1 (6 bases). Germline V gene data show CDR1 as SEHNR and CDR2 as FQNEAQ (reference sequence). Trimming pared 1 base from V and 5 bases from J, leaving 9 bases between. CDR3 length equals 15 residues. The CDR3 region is CASSLGQANNSPLHF. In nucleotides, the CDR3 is TGTGCCAGCAGCTTAGGACAGGCCAATAATTCACCCCTCCACTTT.

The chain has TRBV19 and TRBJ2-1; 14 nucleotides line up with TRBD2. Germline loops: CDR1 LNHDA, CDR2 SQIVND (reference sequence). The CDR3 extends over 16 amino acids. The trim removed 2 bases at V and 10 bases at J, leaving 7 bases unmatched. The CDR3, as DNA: TGTGCCAGTAGTATACTCAGGACTAGCGGGGGGAAAGAGCAGTTCTTC. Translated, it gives CASSILRTSGGKEQFF.

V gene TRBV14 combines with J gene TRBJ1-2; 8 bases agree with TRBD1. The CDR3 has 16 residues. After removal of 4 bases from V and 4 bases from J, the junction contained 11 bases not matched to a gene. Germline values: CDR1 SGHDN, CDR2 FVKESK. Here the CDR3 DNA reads TGTGCCAGCAGCCTTTCCGGGACAGGAGTTTTCTATGGCTACACCTTC. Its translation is CASSLSGTGVFYGYTF.

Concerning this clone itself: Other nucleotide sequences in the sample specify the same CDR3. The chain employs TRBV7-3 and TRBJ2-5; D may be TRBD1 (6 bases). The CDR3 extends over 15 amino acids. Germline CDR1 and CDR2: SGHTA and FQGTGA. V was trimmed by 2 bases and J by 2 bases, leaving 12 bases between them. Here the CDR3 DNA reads TGTGCCAGCAGCTTAGGGGGCGCCTCTCAAGAGACCCAGTACTTC. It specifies CASSLGGASQETQYF.

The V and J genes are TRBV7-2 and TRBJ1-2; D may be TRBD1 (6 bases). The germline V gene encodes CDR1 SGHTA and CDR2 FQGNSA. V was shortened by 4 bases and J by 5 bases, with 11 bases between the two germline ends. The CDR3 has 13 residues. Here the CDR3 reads CASSYGTYYGYTF. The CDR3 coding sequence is TGTGCCAGCAGCTACGGGACATATTATGGCTACACCTTC.

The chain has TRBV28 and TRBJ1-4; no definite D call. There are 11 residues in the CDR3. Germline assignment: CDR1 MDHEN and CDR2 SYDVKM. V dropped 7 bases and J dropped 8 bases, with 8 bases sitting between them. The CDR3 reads CASKIEEKLFF. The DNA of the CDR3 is TGTGCCAGCAAAATAGAAGAAAAACTGTTTTTT.

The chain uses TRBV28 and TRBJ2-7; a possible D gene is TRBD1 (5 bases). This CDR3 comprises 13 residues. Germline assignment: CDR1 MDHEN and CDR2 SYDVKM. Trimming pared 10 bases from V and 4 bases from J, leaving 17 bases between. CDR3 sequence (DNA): TGTGCCATCTCACAGGAAGAAGGATACGAGCAGTACTTC. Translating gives CAISQEEGYEQYF.

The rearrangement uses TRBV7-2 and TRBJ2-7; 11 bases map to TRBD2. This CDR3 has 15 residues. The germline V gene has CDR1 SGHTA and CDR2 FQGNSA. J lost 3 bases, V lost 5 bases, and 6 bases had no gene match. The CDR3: CASSPGTSGLYEQYF. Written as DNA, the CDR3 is TGTGCCAGCAGCCCGGGGACTAGCGGCCTCTACGAGCAGTACTTC.

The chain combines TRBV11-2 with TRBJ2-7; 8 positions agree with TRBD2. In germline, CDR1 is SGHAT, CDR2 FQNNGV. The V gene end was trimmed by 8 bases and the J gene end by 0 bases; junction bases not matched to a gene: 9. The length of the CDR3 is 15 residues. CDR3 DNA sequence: TGTGCCAGCGCCGGGGGGGGGCTTCGCTCCTACGAGCAGTACTTC. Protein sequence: CASAGGGLRSYEQYF.

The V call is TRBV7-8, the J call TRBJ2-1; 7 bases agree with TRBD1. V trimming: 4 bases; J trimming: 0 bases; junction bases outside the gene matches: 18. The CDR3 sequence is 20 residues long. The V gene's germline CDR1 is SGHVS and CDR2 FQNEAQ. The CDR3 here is CASSWRYGTAAKGSYNEQFF. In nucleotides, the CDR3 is TGTGCCAGCAGCTGGCGCTACGGGACAGCGGCTAAGGGCTCCTACAATGAGCAGTTCTTC.

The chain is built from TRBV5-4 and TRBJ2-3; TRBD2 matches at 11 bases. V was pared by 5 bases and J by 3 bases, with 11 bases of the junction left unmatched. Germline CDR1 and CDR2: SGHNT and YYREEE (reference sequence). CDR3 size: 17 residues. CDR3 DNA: TGTGCCAGCAGTGGGGATCTGGGACTAGCGGAGACAGATACGCAGTATTTT. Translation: CASSGDLGLAETDTQYF.

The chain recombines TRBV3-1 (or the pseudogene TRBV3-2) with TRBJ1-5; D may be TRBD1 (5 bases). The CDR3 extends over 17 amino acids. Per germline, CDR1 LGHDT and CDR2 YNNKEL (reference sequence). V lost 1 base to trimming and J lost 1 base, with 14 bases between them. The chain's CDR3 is CASSQGLNRLSNQPQHF. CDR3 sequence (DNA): TGTGCCAGCAGCCAAGGGCTGAACAGGTTAAGCAATCAGCCCCAGCATTTT.

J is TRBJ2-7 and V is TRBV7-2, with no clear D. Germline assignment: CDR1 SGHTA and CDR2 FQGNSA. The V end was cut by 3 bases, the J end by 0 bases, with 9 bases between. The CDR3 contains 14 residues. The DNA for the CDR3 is TGTGCCAGCAGCTTTGTGGCAGTCTCCTACGAGCAGTACTTC. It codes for CASSFVAVSYEQYF.

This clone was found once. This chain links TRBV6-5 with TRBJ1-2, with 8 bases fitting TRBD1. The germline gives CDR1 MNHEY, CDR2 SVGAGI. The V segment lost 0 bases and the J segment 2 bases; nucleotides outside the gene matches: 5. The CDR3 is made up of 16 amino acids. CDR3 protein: CASSYSSGTGNYGYTF. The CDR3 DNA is TGTGCCAGCAGTTACTCTTCCGGGACAGGAAACTATGGCTACACCTTC.

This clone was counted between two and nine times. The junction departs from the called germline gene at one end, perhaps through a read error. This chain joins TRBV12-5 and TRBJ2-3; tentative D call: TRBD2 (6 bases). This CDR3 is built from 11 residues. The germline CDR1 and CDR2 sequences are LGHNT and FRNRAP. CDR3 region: CASGLGPAGHF. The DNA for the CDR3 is TGTGCTAGTGGTTTGGGTCCAGCGGGCCATTTT.

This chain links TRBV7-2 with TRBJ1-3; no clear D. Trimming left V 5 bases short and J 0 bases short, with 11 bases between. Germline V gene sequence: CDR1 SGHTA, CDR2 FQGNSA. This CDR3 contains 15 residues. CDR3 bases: TGTGCCAGCAGCGCCCTGGCAATCTCTGGAAACACCATATATTTT. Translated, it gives CASSALAISGNTIYF.

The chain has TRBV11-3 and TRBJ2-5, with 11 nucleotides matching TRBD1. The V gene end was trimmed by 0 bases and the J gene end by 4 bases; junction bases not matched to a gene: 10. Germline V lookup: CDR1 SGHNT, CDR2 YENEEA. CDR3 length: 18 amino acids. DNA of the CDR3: TGTGCCAGCAGCTTAGATGGCCCGGGACAGGGGGGCCGAGAGACCCAGTACTTC. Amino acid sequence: CASSLDGPGQGGRETQYF. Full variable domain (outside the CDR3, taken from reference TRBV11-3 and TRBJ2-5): EAGVVQSPRYKIIEKKQPVAFWCNPISGHNTLYWYLQNLGQGPELLIRYENEEAVDDSQLPKDRFSAERLKGVDSTLKIQPAELGDSAVYLCASSLDGPGQGGRETQYFGPGTRLLVL.